The 14 T cell receptor beta chains below all came from one sample that was sequenced in a study of blood T cell repertoires in COVID-19. Produced via immunoSEQ multiplex PCR; TCRdb's table is partial and in-frame only. The sample has a few hundred thousand clones, 70% to 90% seen once. Sequencing was performed on peripheral blood. The source is a man aged 45-60 years with acute or convalescent COVID-19.

This clone was seen just once. The J gene is TRBJ2-4, the V gene TRBV9, with 7 bases lining up with TRBD2. Unmatched junction bases numbered 3, after V lost 2 bases and J lost 4 bases. The CDR3 covers 14 residues. Germline V gene data show CDR1 as SGDLS and CDR2 as YYNGEE. In DNA, the CDR3 is TGTGCCAGCAGCGTGGCGGGGGAGAAAAACATTCAGTACTTC. Translated, it gives CASSVAGEKNIQYF.

The chain links TRBV19 to TRBJ2-3, with 15 bases fitting TRBD2. After removal of 4 bases from V and 1 base from J, the junction contained 9 bases not matched to a gene. The CDR3 contains 19 residues. From germline, CDR1 is LNHDA and CDR2 SQIVND (reference sequence). The CDR3 sequence is CASSKGGTSGRYGTDTQYF. CDR3 nucleotide sequence: TGTGCCAGTAGTAAAGGAGGGACTAGCGGGAGGTATGGCACAGATACGCAGTATTTT.

V and J are TRBV9 and TRBJ1-1, with D hard to call. CDR1 and CDR2 from the germline V gene are SGDLS and YYNGEE. The CDR3 is 17 amino acids. Trimming pared 0 bases from V and 0 bases from J, leaving 15 bases between. The CDR3 loop is CASSVVAAGLMNTEAFF. The CDR3 coding sequence is TGTGCCAGCAGCGTAGTAGCGGCCGGACTCATGAACACTGAAGCTTTCTTT. The full variable domain, in which reference TRBV9 and TRBJ1-1 provide the parts outside the CDR3, is DSGVTQTPKHLITATGQRVTLRCSPRSGDLSVYWYQQSLDQGLQFLIQYYNGEERAKGNILERFSAQQFPDLHSELNLSSLELGDSALYFCASSVVAAGLMNTEAFFGQGTRLTVV.

The J gene is TRBJ1-2, the V gene TRBV5-8; TRBD1 might be the D (6 bases). Trimming removed 0 bases from V and 1 base from J, with 10 bases in between. Germline CDR1 SGHTS, CDR2 YDEGEE. This CDR3 comprises 15 residues. The CDR3 bases are TGTGCCAGCAGCTTGGTGGGGACAATTAACTATGGCTACACCTTC. It yields the protein CASSLVGTINYGYTF.

The J gene is TRBJ2-2, the V gene TRBV7-8; possible D gene TRBD1, 6 bases. Germline lookup yields CDR1 SGHVS and CDR2 FQNEAQ. This CDR3 has 14 residues. Trimming pared 8 bases from V and 1 base from J, leaving 11 bases between. The CDR3 spells CASHPGQNTGELFF. CDR3 bases: TGTGCCAGCCATCCGGGACAGAACACCGGGGAGCTGTTTTTT.

The J gene is TRBJ1-2, the V gene TRBV18, with 7 bases fitting TRBD1. This CDR3 has 16 residues. Germline CDR1 KGHSH, CDR2 LQKENI. J was trimmed by 5 bases and V by 3 bases; bases with no gene match: 12. The CDR3 DNA follows: TGTGCCAGCTCACCCTCCTTCGACAGGGCTGGATATGGCTACACCTTC. Translated: CASSPSFDRAGYGYTF.

V is TRBV6-5 and J is TRBJ1-2, with a weak D call TRBD1 (6 bases). Trimming pared 0 bases from V and 2 bases from J, leaving 10 bases between. Germline V gene sequence: CDR1 MNHEY, CDR2 SVGAGI. This CDR3 is 15 amino acids long. The CDR3 coding sequence is TGTGCCAGCAGTTACTCAGGACAGTCAAACTATGGCTACACCTTC. Translating gives CASSYSGQSNYGYTF.

The chain has TRBV7-9 and TRBJ1-1; maybe TRBD1 (6 bases). This CDR3 has 14 residues. Germline CDR1 and CDR2: SEHNR and FQNEAQ (reference sequence). Deletions cut 2 bases from V and 3 bases from J, with 10 bases between. CDR3 in amino acids: CASSLTGSDTEAFF. CDR3 DNA sequence: TGTGCCAGCAGCTTAACAGGGTCGGACACTGAAGCTTTCTTT.

The J gene is TRBJ2-5, the V gene TRBV19; 10 bases are a match to TRBD2. The V gene's germline CDR1 is LNHDA and CDR2 SQIVND (reference sequence). This CDR3 comprises 19 residues. Losses at the gene ends were 1 base for V and 1 base for J; bases not matched to a gene: 12. CDR3: CASSIAPSGGGTIQETQYF. CDR3 DNA: TGTGCCAGTAGTATAGCCCCTAGCGGGGGAGGAACAATCCAAGAGACCCAGTACTTC.

This clone was seen a few times. This chain joins TRBV19 and TRBJ1-1; D ambiguous. The germline V gene encodes CDR1 LNHDA and CDR2 SQIVND (reference sequence). The CDR3 totals 12 residues. V was cut by 2 bases and J by 1 base, with 2 bases left in between. Here the CDR3 reads CASSIQNTEAFF. CDR3 nucleotide sequence: TGTGCCAGTAGTATACAGAACACTGAAGCTTTCTTT.

CDR3 protein: CSAEGRGYTF. For the CDR3, the DNA is TGCAGTGCCGAGGGTCGTGGCTACACCTTC. This chain joins TRBV20-1 and TRBJ1-2; D ambiguous. V was pared by 6 bases and J by 7 bases, with 9 bases between. CDR3 length: 10 amino acids. Germline V lookup: CDR1 DFQATT, CDR2 SNEGSKA (reference sequence).

The rearrangement links TRBV6-1 to TRBJ2-7; 8 nucleotides match TRBD1. Germline V lookup: CDR1 MNHNS, CDR2 SASEGT. V dropped 0 bases and J dropped 5; count of bases not matched to a gene: 9. The CDR3 runs 16 residues. CDR3 DNA sequence: TGTGCCAGCAGTGAAGCGAGCCCTGACAGGGGCGACGAGCAGTACTTC. It yields the protein CASSEASPDRGDEQYF.

The genes are TRBV7-9 and TRBJ1-1; D remains unclear. V was cut by 2 bases and J by 7 bases, with 23 bases left in between. CDR1 SEHNR and CDR2 FQNEAQ come from the germline V gene (reference sequence). The CDR3 spans 17 residues. The CDR3 sequence: CASSLRSPGIGRNEAFF. The CDR3 DNA reads TGTGCCAGCAGCTTACGCTCTCCCGGGATCGGGAGGAATGAAGCTTTCTTT. Combining the CDR3 with reference TRBV7-9 and TRBJ1-1 gives the whole variable domain DTGVSQNPRHKITKRGQNVTFRCDPISEHNRLYWYRQTLGQGPEFLTYFQNEAQLEKSRLLSDRFSAERPKGSFSTLEIQRTEQGDSAMYLCASSLRSPGIGRNEAFFGQGTRLTVV.

J is TRBJ2-7 and V is TRBV18; 9 bases map to TRBD1. Germline V CDR1 and CDR2: KGHSH, LQKENI. The CDR3 contains 15 residues. The V segment lost 3 bases and the J segment 4 bases; nucleotides outside the gene matches: 7. The CDR3 DNA sequence: TGTGCCAGCTCACCTACCGGGACAGGGATTTACGAGCAGTACTTC. This sequence encodes CASSPTGTGIYEQYF.